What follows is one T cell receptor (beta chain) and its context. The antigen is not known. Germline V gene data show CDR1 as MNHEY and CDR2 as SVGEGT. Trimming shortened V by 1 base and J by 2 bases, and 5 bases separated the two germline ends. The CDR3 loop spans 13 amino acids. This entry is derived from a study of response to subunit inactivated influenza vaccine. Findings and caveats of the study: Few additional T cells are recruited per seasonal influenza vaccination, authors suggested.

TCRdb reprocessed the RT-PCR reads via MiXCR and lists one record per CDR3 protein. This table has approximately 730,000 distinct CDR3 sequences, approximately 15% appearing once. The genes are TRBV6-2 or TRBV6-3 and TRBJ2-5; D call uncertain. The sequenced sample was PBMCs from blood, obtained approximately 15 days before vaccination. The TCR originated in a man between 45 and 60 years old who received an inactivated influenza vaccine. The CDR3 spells CASSYWKQETQYF. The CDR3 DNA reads TGTGCCAGCAGTTACTGGAAGCAAGAGACCCAGTACTTC.